This TCR beta chain was recorded in a study of T-cell memory formation after mild COVID-19. TCRdb redid the calling of the 5' RACE reads with MiXCR, one entry per CDR3 protein. The sample holds more than 110,000 distinct CDR3 sequences, roughly 13% seen once. This CDR3 has 11 residues. V lost 5 bases and J 0 bases, leaving 1 base between the germline ends. Germline lookup yields CDR1 DFQATT and CDR2 SNEGSKA (reference sequence). Source material: PBMCs or a T cell subset sorted from them (not recorded which). The sequence was obtained from an adult woman who had mild COVID-19 (a few samples of this study predate the infection). Cell type and time point are not known. The rearrangement uses TRBV20-1 and TRBJ2-2, with D unresolved. This chain's CDR3 is CSAPNTGELFF. The CDR3, as DNA: TGCAGTGCTCCGAACACCGGGGAGCTGTTTTTT.